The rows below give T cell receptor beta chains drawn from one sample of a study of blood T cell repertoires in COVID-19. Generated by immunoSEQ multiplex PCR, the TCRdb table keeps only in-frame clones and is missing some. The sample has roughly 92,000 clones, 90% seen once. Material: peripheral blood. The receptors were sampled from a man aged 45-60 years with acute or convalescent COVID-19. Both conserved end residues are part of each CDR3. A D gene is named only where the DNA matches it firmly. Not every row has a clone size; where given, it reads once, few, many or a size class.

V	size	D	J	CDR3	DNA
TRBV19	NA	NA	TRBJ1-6	CASSASLTAAALHF	TGTGCCAGTAGTGCCTCTCTGACAGCCGCAGCCCTCCACTTT
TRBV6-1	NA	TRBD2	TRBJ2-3	CASSESGIAGNF	TGTGCCAGCAGTGAAAGCGGAATAGCGGGAAATTTT
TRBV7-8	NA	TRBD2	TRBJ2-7	CASSWGLAGVEQYF	TGTGCCAGCAGCTGGGGACTAGCGGGAGTGGAGCAGTACTTC
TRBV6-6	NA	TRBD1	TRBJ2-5	CASSDRGEPQETQYF	TGTGCCAGCAGTGACAGGGGAGAACCTCAAGAGACCCAGTACTTC
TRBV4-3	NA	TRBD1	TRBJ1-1	CASSQDRGQGDEAFF	TGCGCCAGCAGCCAAGATCGGGGACAGGGAGACGAAGCTTTCTTT
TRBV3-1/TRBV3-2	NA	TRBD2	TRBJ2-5	CASSQRGLAGGRGETQYF	TGTGCCAGCAGCCAAAGAGGACTAGCGGGAGGGAGGGGAGAGACCCAGTACTTC
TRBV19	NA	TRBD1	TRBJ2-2	CASSSRLTGGSTGELFF	TGTGCCAGTAGTTCCCGCCTGACAGGGGGTAGCACCGGGGAGCTGTTTTTT
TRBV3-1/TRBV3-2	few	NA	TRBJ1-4	CASSQERGDMTNEKLFF	TGTGCCAGCAGCCAAGAGCGAGGGGACATGACTAATGAAAAACTGTTTTTT
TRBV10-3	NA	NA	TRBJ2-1	CAISERDSRYNEQFF	TGTGCCATCAGTGAGCGGGACTCCAGGTACAATGAGCAGTTCTTC
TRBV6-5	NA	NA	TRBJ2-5	CASGPSNTQETQYF	TGTGCCAGCGGCCCGTCGAACACCCAAGAGACCCAGTACTTC
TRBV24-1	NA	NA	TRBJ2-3	CATAGQGGGGVDTQYF	TGTGCCACGGCTGGTCAGGGGGGTGGCGGCGTAGATACGCAGTATTTT
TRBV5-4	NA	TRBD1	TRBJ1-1	CASSTTRQGGEAFF	TGTGCCAGCAGCACAACACGACAGGGGGGAGAAGCTTTCTTT
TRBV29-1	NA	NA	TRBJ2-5	CSVGRNQETQYF	TGCAGCGTTGGCAGGAACCAAGAGACCCAGTACTTC
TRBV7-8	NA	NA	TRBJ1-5	CASSLDLFNQPQHF	TGTGCCAGCAGCTTAGATCTGTTCAATCAGCCCCAGCATTTT
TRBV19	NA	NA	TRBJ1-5	CASSIGQYNQPQHF	TGTGCCAGTAGTATAGGGCAGTACAATCAGCCCCAGCATTTT
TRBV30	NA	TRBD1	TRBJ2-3	CAWSVRGQGADTQYF	TGTGCCTGGAGTGTACGAGGACAGGGGGCAGATACGCAGTATTTT
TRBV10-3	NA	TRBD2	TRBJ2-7	CAISDPGLVGYEQYF	TGTGCCATCAGTGACCCCGGACTAGTTGGCTACGAGCAGTACTTC
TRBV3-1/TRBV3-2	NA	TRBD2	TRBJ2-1	CASSHSGMRNEQFF	TGTGCCAGCAGCCACAGCGGGATGCGGAACGAGCAGTTCTTC
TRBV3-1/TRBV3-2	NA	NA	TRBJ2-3	CASSRGIQATDTQYF	TGTGCCAGCAGCCGCGGGATTCAAGCCACAGATACGCAGTATTTT
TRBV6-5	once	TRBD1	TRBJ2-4	CASRFTGVQNIQYF	TGTGCCAGCAGATTCACAGGGGTCCAAAACATTCAGTACTTC
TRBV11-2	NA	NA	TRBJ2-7	CASSLDPGVGEQYF	TGTGCCAGCAGCTTAGACCCAGGGGTTGGAGAGCAGTACTTC
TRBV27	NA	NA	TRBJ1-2	CASSLSRRGNGYTF	TGTGCCAGCAGTTTATCTAGGAGGGGAAACGGCTACACCTTC
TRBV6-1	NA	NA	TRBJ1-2	CASSEAVLRDRGYGYTF	TGTGCCAGCAGTGAAGCTGTCCTCCGAGACCGGGGCTATGGCTACACCTTC
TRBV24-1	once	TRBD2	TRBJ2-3	CATSDPGGTDTQYF	TGTGCCACCAGTGACCCCGGGGGGACAGATACGCAGTATTTT
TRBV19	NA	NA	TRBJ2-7	CASWIAVFSYEQYF	TGTGCCAGTTGGATAGCGGTCTTCTCCTACGAGCAGTACTTC
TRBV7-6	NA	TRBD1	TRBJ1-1	CASRFGTGDTMNTEAFF	TGTGCCAGCAGGTTCGGGACAGGGGACACCATGAACACTGAAGCTTTCTTT
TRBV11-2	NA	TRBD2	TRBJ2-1	CASSPGTKYNEQFF	TGTGCCAGCAGCCCTGGGACTAAATACAATGAGCAGTTCTTC
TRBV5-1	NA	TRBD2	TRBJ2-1	CASSKGTSGTYNEQFF	TGCGCCAGCAGCAAGGGGACTAGCGGGACGTACAATGAGCAGTTCTTC
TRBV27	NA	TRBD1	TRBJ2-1	CASSLRQGAYNEQFF	TGTGCCAGCAGTTTACGGCAGGGGGCCTACAATGAGCAGTTCTTC
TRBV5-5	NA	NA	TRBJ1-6	CASSLENNSPLHF	TGTGCCAGCAGCCTAGAAAACAATTCACCCCTCCACTTT
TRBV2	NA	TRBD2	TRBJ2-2	CASGSGADGELFF	TGTGCCAGCGGGAGCGGGGCGGACGGGGAGCTGTTTTTT
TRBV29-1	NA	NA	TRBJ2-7	CSVDVRGSYEQYF	TGCAGCGTTGACGTCCGGGGCTCCTACGAGCAGTACTTC
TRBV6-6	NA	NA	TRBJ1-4	CASSYRGGGEKLFF	TGTGCCAGCAGTTACAGAGGCGGGGGTGAAAAACTGTTTTTT
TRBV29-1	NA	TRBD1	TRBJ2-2	CSVDKTGAGGELFF	TGCAGCGTTGACAAGACAGGGGCTGGCGGGGAGCTGTTTTTT
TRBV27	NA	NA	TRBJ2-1	CASSSGGLSSYNEQFF	TGTGCCAGCAGTTCAGGAGGACTCAGCTCCTACAATGAGCAGTTCTTC
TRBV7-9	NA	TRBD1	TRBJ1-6	CASSARQGSSYNSPLHF	TGTGCCAGCAGCGCACGACAGGGGAGCTCCTATAATTCACCCCTCCACTTT
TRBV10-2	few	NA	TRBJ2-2	CASSGTATGTGELFF	TGCGCCAGCAGTGGGACAGCTACTGGGACCGGGGAGCTGTTTTTT
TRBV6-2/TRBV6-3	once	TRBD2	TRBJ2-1	CASSRGLTEQFF	TGTGCCAGCAGTCGGGGACTAACGGAGCAGTTCTTC
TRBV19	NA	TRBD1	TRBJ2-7	CAGGQGSYEQYF	TGTGCCGGTGGACAGGGCTCCTACGAGCAGTACTTC
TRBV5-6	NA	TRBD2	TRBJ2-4	CASSLVTSGFGAKNIQYF	TGTGCCAGCAGCTTGGTTACTAGCGGGTTTGGGGCCAAAAACATTCAGTACTTC
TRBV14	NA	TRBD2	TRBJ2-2	CASSQDTSGRSGELFF	TGTGCCAGCAGCCAAGATACTAGCGGGAGATCCGGGGAGCTGTTTTTT
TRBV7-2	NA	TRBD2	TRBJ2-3	CGKAGVDTQYF	TGTGGAAAAGCGGGGGTGGATACGCAGTATTTT
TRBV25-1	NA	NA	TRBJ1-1	CASSDRANTEAFF	TGTGCCAGCAGTGACAGGGCGAACACTGAAGCTTTCTTT
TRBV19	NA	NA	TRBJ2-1	CASSIMVEVEQFF	TGTGCCAGTAGTATCATGGTCGAGGTTGAGCAGTTCTTC
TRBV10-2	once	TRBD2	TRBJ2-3	CASSESKLAGSTDTQYF	TGCGCCAGCAGTGAGTCGAAACTAGCGGGTAGCACAGATACGCAGTATTTT
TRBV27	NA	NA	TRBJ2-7	CASSRDRNGLEQYF	TGTGCCAGCAGCCGCGACAGGAATGGTCTCGAGCAGTACTTC
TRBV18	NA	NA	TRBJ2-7	CASSVPGTGEQYF	TGTGCCAGCTCAGTCCCCGGGACTGGCGAGCAGTACTTC
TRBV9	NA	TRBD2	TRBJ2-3	CASSVGVGGGTDTQYF	TGTGCCAGCAGCGTAGGGGTTGGGGGGGGCACAGATACGCAGTATTTT
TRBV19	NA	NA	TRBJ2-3	CASSIGPDTQYF	TGTGCCAGTAGTATAGGGCCAGATACGCAGTATTTT
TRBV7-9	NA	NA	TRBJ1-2	CASSGHGRVGYTF	TGTGCCAGCAGCGGCCACGGCAGGGTCGGCTACACCTTC
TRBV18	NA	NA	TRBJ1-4	CASSAGYREKLFF	TGTGCCAGCTCGGCAGGGTATCGCGAAAAACTGTTTTTT
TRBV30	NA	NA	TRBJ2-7	CAWSRSDSYYEQYF	TGTGCCTGGAGTAGGAGCGACAGCTACTACGAGCAGTACTTC
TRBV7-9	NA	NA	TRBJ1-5	CASSLEVVRGGNQPQHF	TGTGCCAGCAGCTTAGAAGTAGTACGGGGGGGCAATCAGCCCCAGCATTTT
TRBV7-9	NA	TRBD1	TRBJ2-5	CASSYGTAQETQYF	TGTGCCAGCAGCTATGGGACAGCCCAAGAGACCCAGTACTTC
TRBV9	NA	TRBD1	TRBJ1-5	CASSGTGGNQPQHF	TGTGCCAGCAGCGGGACAGGTGGGAATCAGCCCCAGCATTTT